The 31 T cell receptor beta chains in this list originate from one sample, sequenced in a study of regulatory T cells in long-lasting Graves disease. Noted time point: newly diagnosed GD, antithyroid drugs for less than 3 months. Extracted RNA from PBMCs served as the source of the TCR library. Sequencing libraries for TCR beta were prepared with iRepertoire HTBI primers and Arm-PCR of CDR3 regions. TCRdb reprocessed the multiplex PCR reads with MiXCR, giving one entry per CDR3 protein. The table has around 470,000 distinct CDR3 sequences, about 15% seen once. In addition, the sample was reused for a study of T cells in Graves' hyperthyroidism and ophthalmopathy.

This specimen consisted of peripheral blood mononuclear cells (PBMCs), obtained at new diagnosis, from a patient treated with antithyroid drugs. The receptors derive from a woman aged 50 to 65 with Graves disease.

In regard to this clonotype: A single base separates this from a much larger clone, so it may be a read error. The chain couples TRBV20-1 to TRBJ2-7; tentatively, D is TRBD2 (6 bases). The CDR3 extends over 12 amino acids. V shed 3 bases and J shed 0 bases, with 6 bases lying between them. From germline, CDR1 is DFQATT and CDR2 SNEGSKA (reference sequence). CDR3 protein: CSASGSSYEQYF. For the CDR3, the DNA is TGCAGTGCTAGCGGGAGCTCCTACGAGCAGTACTTC.

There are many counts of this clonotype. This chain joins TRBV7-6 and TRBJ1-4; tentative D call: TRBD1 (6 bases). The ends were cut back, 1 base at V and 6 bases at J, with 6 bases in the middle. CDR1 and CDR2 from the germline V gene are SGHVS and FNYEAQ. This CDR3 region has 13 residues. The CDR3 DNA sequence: TGTGCCAGCAGCTTAGAGGGGGATGAAAAACTGTTTTTT. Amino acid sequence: CASSLEGDEKLFF.

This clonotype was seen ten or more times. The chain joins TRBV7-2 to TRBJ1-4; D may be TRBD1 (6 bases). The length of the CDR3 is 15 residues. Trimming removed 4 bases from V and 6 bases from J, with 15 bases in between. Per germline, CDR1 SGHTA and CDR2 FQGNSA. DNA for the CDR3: TGTGCCAGCAGCTGGCAGGGGCCTCCTGATGAAAAACTGTTTTTT. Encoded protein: CASSWQGPPDEKLFF.

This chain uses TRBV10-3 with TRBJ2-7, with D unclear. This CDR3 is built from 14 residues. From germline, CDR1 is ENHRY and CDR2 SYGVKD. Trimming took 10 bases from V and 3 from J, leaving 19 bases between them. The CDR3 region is CATSALERFYEQYF. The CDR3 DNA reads TGTGCCACGAGCGCTTTGGAACGTTTCTACGAGCAGTACTTC.

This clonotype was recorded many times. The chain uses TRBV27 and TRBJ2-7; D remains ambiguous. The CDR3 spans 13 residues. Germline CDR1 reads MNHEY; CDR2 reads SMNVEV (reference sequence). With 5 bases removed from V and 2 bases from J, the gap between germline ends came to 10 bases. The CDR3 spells CASSLTDTYEQYF. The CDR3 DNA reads TGTGCCAGCAGTCTGACGGATACCTACGAGCAGTACTTC.

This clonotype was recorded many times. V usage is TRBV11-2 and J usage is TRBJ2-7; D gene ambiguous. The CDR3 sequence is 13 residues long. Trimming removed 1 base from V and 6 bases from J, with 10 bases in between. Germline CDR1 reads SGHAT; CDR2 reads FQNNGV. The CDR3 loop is CASSLVGRSEQYF. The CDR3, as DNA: TGTGCCAGCAGCTTAGTTGGACGGTCCGAGCAGTACTTC. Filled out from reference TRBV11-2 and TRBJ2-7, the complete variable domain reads EAGVAQSPRYKIIEKRQSVAFWCNPISGHATLYWYQQILGQGPKLLIQFQNNGVVDDSQLPKDRFSAERLKGVDSTLKIQPAKLEDSAVYLCASSLVGRSEQYFGPGTRLTVT.

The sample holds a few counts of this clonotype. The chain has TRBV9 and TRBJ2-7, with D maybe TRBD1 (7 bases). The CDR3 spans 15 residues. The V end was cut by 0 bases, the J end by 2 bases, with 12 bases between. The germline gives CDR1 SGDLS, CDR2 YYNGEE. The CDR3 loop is CASSVEAGGTYEQYF. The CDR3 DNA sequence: TGTGCCAGCAGCGTAGAAGCAGGGGGGACCTACGAGCAGTACTTC.

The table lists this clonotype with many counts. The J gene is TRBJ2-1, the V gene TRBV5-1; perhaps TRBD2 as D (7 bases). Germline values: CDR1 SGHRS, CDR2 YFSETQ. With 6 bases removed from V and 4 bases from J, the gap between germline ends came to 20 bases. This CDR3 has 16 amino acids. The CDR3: CASTPGASGAYNEQFF. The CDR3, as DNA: TGCGCCAGCACCCCAGGGGCTAGCGGAGCTTACAATGAGCAGTTCTTC.

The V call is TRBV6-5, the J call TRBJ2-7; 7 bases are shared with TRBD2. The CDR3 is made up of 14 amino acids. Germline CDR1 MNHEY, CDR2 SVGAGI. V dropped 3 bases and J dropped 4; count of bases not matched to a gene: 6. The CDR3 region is CASSYSQGGYEQYF. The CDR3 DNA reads TGTGCCAGCAGTTATAGCCAGGGAGGGTACGAGCAGTACTTC.

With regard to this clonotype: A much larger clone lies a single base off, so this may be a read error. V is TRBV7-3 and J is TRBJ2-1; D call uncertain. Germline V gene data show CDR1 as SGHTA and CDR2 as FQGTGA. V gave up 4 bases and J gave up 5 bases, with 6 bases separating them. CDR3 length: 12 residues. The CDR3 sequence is CASSSSHNEQFF. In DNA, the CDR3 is TGTGCCAGCAGCTCTAGTCACAATGAGCAGTTCTTC.

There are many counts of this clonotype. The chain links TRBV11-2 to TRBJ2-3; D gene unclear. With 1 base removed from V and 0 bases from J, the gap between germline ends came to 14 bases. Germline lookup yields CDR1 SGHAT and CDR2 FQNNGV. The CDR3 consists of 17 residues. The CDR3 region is CASSLGLGSRSTDTQYF. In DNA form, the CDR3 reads TGTGCCAGCAGCTTAGGTTTGGGCTCCCGGAGCACAGATACGCAGTATTTT.

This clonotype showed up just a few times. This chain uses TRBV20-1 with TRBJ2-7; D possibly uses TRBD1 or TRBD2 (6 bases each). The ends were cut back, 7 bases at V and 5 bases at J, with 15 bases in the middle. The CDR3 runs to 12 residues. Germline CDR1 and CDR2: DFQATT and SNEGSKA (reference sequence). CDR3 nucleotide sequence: TGCAGTGTTCTCGGGAGACAGGACGAGCAGTACTTC. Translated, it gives CSVLGRQDEQYF.

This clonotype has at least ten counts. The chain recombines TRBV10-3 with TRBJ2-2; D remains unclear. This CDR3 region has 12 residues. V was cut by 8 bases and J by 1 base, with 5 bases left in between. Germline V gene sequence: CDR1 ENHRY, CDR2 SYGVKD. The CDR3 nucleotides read TGTGCCATCTCGGGGAACACCGGGGAGCTGTTTTTT. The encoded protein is CAISGNTGELFF.

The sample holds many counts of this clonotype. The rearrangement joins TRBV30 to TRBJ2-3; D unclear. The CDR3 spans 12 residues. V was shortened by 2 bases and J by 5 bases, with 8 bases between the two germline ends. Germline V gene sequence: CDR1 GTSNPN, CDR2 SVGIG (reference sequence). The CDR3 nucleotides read TGTGCCTGGAGTCCGACTCAAGATACGCAGTATTTT. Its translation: CAWSPTQDTQYF.

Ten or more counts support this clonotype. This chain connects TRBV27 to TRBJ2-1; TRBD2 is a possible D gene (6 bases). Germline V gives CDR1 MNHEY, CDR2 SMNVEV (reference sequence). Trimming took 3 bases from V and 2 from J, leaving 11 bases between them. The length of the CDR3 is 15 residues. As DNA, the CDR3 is TGTGCCAGCAGTTTTCCGGGGGACCCCTACAATGAGCAGTTCTTC. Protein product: CASSFPGDPYNEQFF.

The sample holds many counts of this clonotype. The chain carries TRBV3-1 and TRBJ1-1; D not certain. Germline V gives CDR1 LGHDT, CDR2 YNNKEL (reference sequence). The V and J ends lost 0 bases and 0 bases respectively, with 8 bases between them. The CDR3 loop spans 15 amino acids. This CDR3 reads CASSQEGLMNTEAFF. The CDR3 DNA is TGTGCCAGCAGCCAAGAAGGCCTAATGAACACTGAAGCTTTCTTT.

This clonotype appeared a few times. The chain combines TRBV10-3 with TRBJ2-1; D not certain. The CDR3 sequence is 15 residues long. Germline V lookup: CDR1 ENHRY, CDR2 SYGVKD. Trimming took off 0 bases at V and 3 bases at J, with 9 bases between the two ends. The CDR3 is CAISESYSFYNEQFF. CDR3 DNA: TGTGCCATCAGTGAGTCTTACAGTTTCTACAATGAGCAGTTCTTC.

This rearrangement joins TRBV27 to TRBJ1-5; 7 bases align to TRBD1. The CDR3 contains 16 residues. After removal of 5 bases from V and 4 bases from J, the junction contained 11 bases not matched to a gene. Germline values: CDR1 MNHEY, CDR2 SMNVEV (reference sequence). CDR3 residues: CASSPRQAGGNQPQHF. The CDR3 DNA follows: TGTGCCAGCAGTCCCCGACAGGCAGGGGGTAATCAGCCCCAGCATTTT.

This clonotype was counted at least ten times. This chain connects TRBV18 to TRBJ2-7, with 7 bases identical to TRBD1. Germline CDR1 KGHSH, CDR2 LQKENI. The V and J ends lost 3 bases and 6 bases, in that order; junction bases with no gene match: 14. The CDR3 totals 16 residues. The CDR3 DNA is TGTGCCAGCTCACCGAACAGTCCCGGGACAGCAATCGAGCAGTACTTC. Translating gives CASSPNSPGTAIEQYF.

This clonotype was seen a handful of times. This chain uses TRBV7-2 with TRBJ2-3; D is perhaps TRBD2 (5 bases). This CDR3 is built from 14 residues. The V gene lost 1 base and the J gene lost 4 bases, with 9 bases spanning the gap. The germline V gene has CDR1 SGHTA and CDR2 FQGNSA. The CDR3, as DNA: TGTGCCAGCAGCTTAGTCCAGGACTCAGATACGCAGTATTTT. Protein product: CASSLVQDSDTQYF.

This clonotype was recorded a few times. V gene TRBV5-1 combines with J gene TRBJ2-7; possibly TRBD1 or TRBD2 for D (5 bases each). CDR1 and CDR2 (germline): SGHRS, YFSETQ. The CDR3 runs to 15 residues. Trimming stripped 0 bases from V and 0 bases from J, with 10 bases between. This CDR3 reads CASSLAEGSSYEQYF. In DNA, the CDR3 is TGCGCCAGCAGCTTGGCCGAGGGGAGCTCCTACGAGCAGTACTTC.

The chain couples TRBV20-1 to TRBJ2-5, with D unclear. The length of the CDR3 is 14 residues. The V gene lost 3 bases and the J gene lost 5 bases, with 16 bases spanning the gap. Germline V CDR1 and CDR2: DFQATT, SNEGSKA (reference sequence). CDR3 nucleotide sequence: TGCAGTGCTAGCCTTATGGTGGCTCATGAGACCCAGTACTTC. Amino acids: CSASLMVAHETQYF.

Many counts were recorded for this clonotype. CDR3 bases: TGTGCCATCAGCACTAGGACTAGCGGGAGGGCCGTGGATGAGCAGTTCTTC. Translated: CAISTRTSGRAVDEQFF. The chain employs TRBV10-3 and TRBJ2-1, with 15 positions matching TRBD2. CDR1 ENHRY and CDR2 SYGVKD come from the germline V gene. V shed 6 bases and J 8 bases; nucleotides not matched to a gene: 11. The CDR3 totals 17 residues.

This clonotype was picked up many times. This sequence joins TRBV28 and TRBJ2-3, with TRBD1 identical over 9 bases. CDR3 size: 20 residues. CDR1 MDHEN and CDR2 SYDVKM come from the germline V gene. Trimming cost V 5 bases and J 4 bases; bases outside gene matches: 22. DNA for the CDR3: TGTGCCAGCAGTACTATCGGGGGTCTGCGGGACAGGGTATTGCCAGATACGCAGTATTTT. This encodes CASSTIGGLRDRVLPDTQYF.

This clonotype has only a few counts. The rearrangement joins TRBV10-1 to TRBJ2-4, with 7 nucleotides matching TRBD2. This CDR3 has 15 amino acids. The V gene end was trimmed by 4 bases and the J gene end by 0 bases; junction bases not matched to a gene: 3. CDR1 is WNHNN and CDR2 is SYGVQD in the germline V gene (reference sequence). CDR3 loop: CASSGGGPAKNIQYF. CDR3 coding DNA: TGCGCCAGCAGTGGGGGGGGACCAGCCAAAAACATTCAGTACTTC.

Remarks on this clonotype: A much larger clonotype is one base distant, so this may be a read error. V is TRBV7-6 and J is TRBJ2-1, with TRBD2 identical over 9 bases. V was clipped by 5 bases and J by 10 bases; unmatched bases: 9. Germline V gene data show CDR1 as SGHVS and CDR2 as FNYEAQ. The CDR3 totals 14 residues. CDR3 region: CASSAIAGAYEQFF. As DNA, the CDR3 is TGTGCCAGCAGCGCCATAGCGGGAGCCTACGAGCAGTTCTTC.

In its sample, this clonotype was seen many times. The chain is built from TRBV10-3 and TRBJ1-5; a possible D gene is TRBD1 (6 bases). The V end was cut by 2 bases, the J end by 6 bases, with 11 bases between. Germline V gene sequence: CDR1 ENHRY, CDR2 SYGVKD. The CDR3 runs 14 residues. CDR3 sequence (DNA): TGTGCCATCAGTGAGATAAGAGGGGGTCAGCCCCAGCATTTT. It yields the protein CAISEIRGGQPQHF.

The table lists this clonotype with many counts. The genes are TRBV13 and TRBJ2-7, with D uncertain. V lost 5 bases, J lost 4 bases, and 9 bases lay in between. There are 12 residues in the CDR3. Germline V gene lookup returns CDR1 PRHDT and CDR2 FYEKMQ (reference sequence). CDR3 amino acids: CASSRNIYEQYF. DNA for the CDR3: TGTGCCAGCAGCCGCAATATTTACGAGCAGTACTTC.

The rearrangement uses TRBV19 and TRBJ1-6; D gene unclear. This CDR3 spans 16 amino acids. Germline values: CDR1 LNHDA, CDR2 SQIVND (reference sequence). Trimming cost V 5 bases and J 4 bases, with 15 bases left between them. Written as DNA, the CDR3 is TGTGCCAGTAGTCCCCCCGCGACGGTGTATAATTCACCCCTCCACTTT. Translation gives CASSPPATVYNSPLHF.

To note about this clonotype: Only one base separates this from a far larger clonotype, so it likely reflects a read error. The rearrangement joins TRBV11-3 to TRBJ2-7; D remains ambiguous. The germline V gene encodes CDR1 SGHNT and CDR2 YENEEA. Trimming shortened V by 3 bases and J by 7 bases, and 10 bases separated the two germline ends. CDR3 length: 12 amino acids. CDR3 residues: CASSLESNEQYF. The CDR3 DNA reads TGTGCCAGCAGCTTGGAGTCCAATGAGCAGTACTTC.

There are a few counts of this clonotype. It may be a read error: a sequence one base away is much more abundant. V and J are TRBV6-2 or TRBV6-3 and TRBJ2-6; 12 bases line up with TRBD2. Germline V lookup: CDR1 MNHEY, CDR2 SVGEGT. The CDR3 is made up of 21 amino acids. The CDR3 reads CANSSTSGRPKLNSGANVLTF. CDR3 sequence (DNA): TGTGCCAACAGTAGTACTAGCGGGAGGCCAAAACTTAACTCTGGGGCCAACGTCCTGACTTTC.